The 22 T cell receptor beta chains listed next were all sequenced from one sample in a study of T cell responses to AZD1222 COVID-19 vaccine. Sequenced by immunoSEQ multiplex PCR; TCRdb stores in-frame clones only, minus some. The sample holds 120,000 to 150,000 clones, approximately 90% seen once. Sequencing used peripheral blood, obtained on day 0 of MenACWY control vaccination. The receptors here all came from an adult in good health.

The chain links TRBV30 to TRBJ1-5; no clear D. The CDR3 is 12 residues long. The germline gives CDR1 GTSNPN, CDR2 SVGIG (reference sequence). Trimming left V 2 bases short and J 4 bases short, with 6 bases between. The CDR3 spells CAWSRQNQPQHF. The CDR3 DNA reads TGTGCCTGGAGTAGGCAGAATCAGCCCCAGCATTTT.

This chain links TRBV5-1 with TRBJ1-5; no reliable D call. Deletions cut 0 bases from V and 2 bases from J, with 6 bases between. Germline CDR1 reads SGHRS; CDR2 reads YFSETQ. This CDR3 contains 14 residues. As DNA, the CDR3 is TGCGCCAGCAGCTTGGATGGGGGCAATCAGCCCCAGCATTTT. This codes for CASSLDGGNQPQHF.

The rearrangement uses TRBV7-2 and TRBJ1-2, with a possible D match to TRBD1 (5 bases). CDR1 is SGHTA and CDR2 is FQGNSA in the germline V gene. Trimming removed 7 bases from V and 2 bases from J, with 11 bases in between. The CDR3 is 13 residues long. CDR3 amino acids: CASKAGGNYGYTF. CDR3 DNA: TGTGCCAGCAAGGCTGGGGGAAACTATGGCTACACCTTC.

This clone appeared a few times. The genes are TRBV11-2 and TRBJ1-2; D is undetermined. V lost 6 bases and J 8 bases, leaving 10 bases between the germline ends. The CDR3 is 11 residues long. The germline gives CDR1 SGHAT, CDR2 FQNNGV. The CDR3 is CASSSGPGYTF. The CDR3, as DNA: TGTGCCAGCAGTTCGGGTCCGGGCTACACCTTC.

This clone appeared once. The rearrangement uses TRBV27 and TRBJ2-7, with 11 bases that match TRBD1. Germline V gives CDR1 MNHEY, CDR2 SMNVEV (reference sequence). After removal of 1 base from V and 5 bases from J, the junction contained 10 bases not matched to a gene. The length of the CDR3 is 17 residues. The CDR3, as DNA: TGTGCCAGCAGTTTATGGGGGCCCGGGACAGGGGGACACGAGCAGTACTTC. Translation gives CASSLWGPGTGGHEQYF.

V usage is TRBV10-3 and J usage is TRBJ2-7; D gene uncertain. V lost 4 bases and J 5 bases, leaving 15 bases between the germline ends. This CDR3 spans 14 amino acids. Germline assignment: CDR1 ENHRY and CDR2 SYGVKD. The CDR3 is CAISALMSPNEQYF. The CDR3 bases are TGTGCCATCAGTGCCCTAATGTCCCCGAACGAGCAGTACTTC.

Only a few counts were recorded for this clone. This chain connects TRBV19 to TRBJ1-4; 7 bases are shared with TRBD1. Germline CDR1 LNHDA, CDR2 SQIVND (reference sequence). The CDR3 loop spans 15 amino acids. V was pared by 3 bases and J by 7 bases, with 8 bases of the junction left unmatched. CDR3 loop: CASSMGRDRREKLFF. The CDR3 nucleotides read TGTGCCAGTAGTATGGGCCGGGACAGACGTGAAAAACTGTTTTTT.

This chain links TRBV6-2 or TRBV6-3 with TRBJ2-5; D perhaps matches TRBD2 (5 bases). There are 15 residues in the CDR3. Germline V lookup: CDR1 MNHEY, CDR2 SVGEGT. Trimming removed 6 bases at V and 2 bases at J, with 16 bases between. The CDR3 DNA reads TGTGCCAGCAGCCCACCCGGGCGGGTACAAGAGACCCAGTACTTC. Protein: CASSPPGRVQETQYF.

This sequence joins TRBV15 and TRBJ1-5; no clear D gene. Trimming shortened V by 5 bases and J by 4 bases, and 15 bases separated the two germline ends. Per germline, CDR1 LNHNV and CDR2 YYDKDF (reference sequence). The CDR3 contains 15 residues. This chain's CDR3 is CATSWNRVGNQPQHF. In DNA, the CDR3 is TGTGCCACCAGCTGGAATAGGGTAGGGAATCAGCCCCAGCATTTT.

The rearrangement links TRBV14 to TRBJ2-3; D gene unclear. Trimming removed 1 base at V and 5 bases at J, with 10 bases between. CDR3 length: 14 amino acids. The germline gives CDR1 SGHDN, CDR2 FVKESK. The CDR3 DNA sequence: TGTGCCAGCAGCCAAGCTTTCGCCGGAGATACGCAGTATTTT. Amino acid sequence: CASSQAFAGDTQYF.

The chain links TRBV5-4 to TRBJ1-2; 9 bases map to TRBD1. Germline CDR1 SGHNT, CDR2 YYREEE (reference sequence). The CDR3 runs to 15 residues. J was trimmed by 8 bases and V by 3 bases; bases with no gene match: 11. The CDR3 sequence: CASSYGQGMPKGYTF. The CDR3 coding sequence is TGTGCCAGCAGCTACGGACAGGGGATGCCTAAGGGCTACACCTTC.

This clone showed up just a few times. The chain's CDR3 is CASSLDAGTNSPLHF. CDR3 DNA: TGCGCCAGCAGCTTGGATGCTGGGACTAATTCACCCCTCCACTTT. J is TRBJ1-6 and V is TRBV5-1; maybe TRBD1 (5 bases). Germline-derived CDR1 and CDR2 are SGHRS and YFSETQ. V was clipped by 0 bases and J by 6 bases, with 10 bases between them. The CDR3 loop spans 15 amino acids. Full variable domain (remainder filled in from reference TRBV5-1 and TRBJ1-6): KAGVTQTPRYLIKTRGQQVTLSCSPISGHRSVSWYQQTPGQGLQFLFEYFSETQRNKGNFPGRFSGRQFSNSRSEMNVSTLELGDSALYLCASSLDAGTNSPLHFGNGTRLTVT.

The genes are TRBV4-2 and TRBJ1-4; D uncertain. The V end was cut by 6 bases, the J end by 2 bases, with 13 bases between. Germline values: CDR1 LGHNA, CDR2 YNFKEQ. The CDR3 contains 15 residues. CDR3 bases: TGTGCCAGCAGTCAAACATTGGGGACTAATGAAAAACTGTTTTTT. Translated: CASSQTLGTNEKLFF.

This chain connects TRBV6-1 to TRBJ1-1; D is ambiguous. Germline lookup yields CDR1 MNHNS and CDR2 SASEGT. With 2 bases removed from V and 0 bases from J, the gap between germline ends came to 7 bases. The CDR3 has 14 residues. CDR3 sequence: CASSEPRMNTEAFF. Written as DNA, the CDR3 is TGTGCCAGCAGTGAACCCAGGATGAACACTGAAGCTTTCTTT.

V gene TRBV27 combines with J gene TRBJ2-2; D remains ambiguous. The CDR3 has 16 amino acids. Trimming cost V 6 bases and J 1 base, with 15 bases left between them. Looked up from germline, CDR1 is MNHEY and CDR2 is SMNVEV (reference sequence). This chain's CDR3 is CASSPKSRLNTGELFF. The CDR3 DNA sequence: TGTGCCAGCAGCCCTAAGTCGCGATTGAACACCGGGGAGCTGTTTTTT.

The sample holds one count of this clone. The chain combines TRBV30 with TRBJ1-1; D uncertain. The ends were cut back, 3 bases at V and 0 bases at J, with 5 bases in the middle. CDR1 is GTSNPN and CDR2 is SVGIG in the germline V gene (reference sequence). This CDR3 spans 12 amino acids. CDR3 nucleotide sequence: TGTGCCTGGAGGTACATGAACACTGAAGCTTTCTTT. Encoded protein: CAWRYMNTEAFF.

The chain employs TRBV7-9 and TRBJ2-2; TRBD1 is a possible D gene (5 bases). The germline gives CDR1 SEHNR, CDR2 FQNEAQ (reference sequence). This CDR3 has 16 amino acids. Trimming left V 4 bases short and J 2 bases short, with 14 bases between. The CDR3 nucleotides read TGTGCCAGCAGCTCCTTCAAAGGGGTTAACACCGGGGAGCTGTTTTTT. Its protein is CASSSFKGVNTGELFF.

The chain has TRBV30 and TRBJ2-7; the D is unclear. CDR3 length: 14 residues. Germline values: CDR1 GTSNPN, CDR2 SVGIG (reference sequence). Trimming cost V 1 base and J 1 base, with 11 bases left between them. Written as DNA, the CDR3 is TGTGCCTGGAGTGAATTCCTTAGATCCTACGAGCAGTACTTC. This codes for CAWSEFLRSYEQYF.

The chain links TRBV11-3 to TRBJ2-1, with D possibly being TRBD1 (5 bases). The germline CDR1 and CDR2 sequences are SGHNT and YENEEA. The CDR3 has 15 residues. V was pared by 5 bases and J by 2 bases, with 13 bases between. CDR3: CASSLQGSPYNEQFF. The CDR3 DNA reads as TGTGCCAGCAGCCTCCAGGGATCCCCCTACAATGAGCAGTTCTTC.

The chain couples TRBV6-5 to TRBJ1-5; tentatively, D is TRBD1 (5 bases). Germline assignment: CDR1 MNHEY and CDR2 SVGAGI. Trimming cost V 6 bases and J 5 bases, with 11 bases left between them. This CDR3 is 13 amino acids long. CDR3 coding DNA: TGTGCCAGCAGAGGGGACGACCATCAGCCCCAGCATTTT. Translated: CASRGDDHQPQHF.

This clone came up once. This chain connects TRBV5-3 to TRBJ2-5; 16 bases are shared with TRBD2. TRBV5-3 falls under the ORF class, with uncertain function. Trimming cost V 2 bases and J 4 bases; bases outside gene matches: 11. The length of the CDR3 is 19 residues. CDR3: CARSFTKGLAGGPRETQYF. The CDR3 nucleotides are TGTGCCAGAAGCTTTACCAAGGGACTAGCGGGAGGGCCGAGAGAGACCCAGTACTTC.

The genes are TRBV30 and TRBJ2-1, with D maybe TRBD1 (6 bases). The germline gives CDR1 GTSNPN, CDR2 SVGIG (reference sequence). This CDR3 comprises 10 residues. The V gene lost 5 bases and the J gene lost 7 bases, with 6 bases spanning the gap. The CDR3 here is CAWDRNEQFF. The CDR3 coding sequence is TGTGCCTGGGACAGGAATGAGCAGTTCTTC.